This T cell receptor (beta chain) was observed in a study of chemoradiotherapy in HPV16-positive cancers. At the level of the study: Two HPV16-positive patients' cells yielded candidate HPV-specific clones and common motifs. Findings and limits, study-wide: For HPV16-positive patients, expanding HPV-responsive T cells associated with longer recurrence-free survival. Candidate HPV-specific clones and E7-related TCR motifs grew in tumor during treatment.

V was trimmed by 1 base and J by 9 bases, leaving 16 bases between them. The germline CDR1 and CDR2 sequences are LNHDA and SQIVND (reference sequence). This CDR3 is built from 15 residues. Repertoires were generated with immunoSEQ multiplex PCR, while TCRdb's copy carries only in-frame clones and drops some. Here the sample spans about 24,000 clones, roughly 95% being singletons. This clone was recorded once. The antigen is not known. This receptor was identified in a human donor with HPV-associated anogenital cancer. The J gene is TRBJ2-1, the V gene TRBV19; either TRBD1 or TRBD2 may fit D (5 bases each). Collection took place from a patient who underwent chemoradiotherapy. Written as DNA, the CDR3 is TGTGCCAGTAGTATAGGGGACCGTGACTCGGGTGAGCAGTTCTTC. The encoded protein is CASSIGDRDSGEQFF.